These 13 T cell receptor beta chains originate from one sample sequenced in a study of shared clonotypes between healthy human individuals. The data were produced by immunoSEQ multiplex PCR, yet TCRdb's version contains in-frame clones alone and is incomplete. Of over a million clones detected, approximately 80% appear once; the ten largest clones hold about 0.52%. The sequenced sample was memory CD4+ T cells from PBMCs. Sample subset: CD45RA-negative fraction. Every receptor here comes from a young man in good health. Some clones in this sample may be carry-over from other donors' samples.

V usage is TRBV2 and J usage is TRBJ2-7; 10 nucleotides line up with TRBD2. The CDR3 extends over 14 amino acids. With V trimmed by 5 bases and J by 6 bases, 7 bases remained unmatched. Germline-derived CDR1 and CDR2 are SNHLY and FYNNEI. The CDR3 DNA reads TGTGCCAGCAGTCGTCTAGCGGGAGATGCCGAGCAGTACTTC. Its translation: CASSRLAGDAEQYF.

The chain joins TRBV5-1 to TRBJ1-1, with 9 bases identical to TRBD1. CDR3 length: 14 residues. Germline CDR1 SGHRS, CDR2 YFSETQ. V lost 0 bases and J lost 7; bases outside the gene matches: 4. CDR3 sequence reads: CASSLAGQGSEAFF. CDR3 bases: TGCGCCAGCAGCTTGGCGGGACAGGGTAGTGAAGCTTTCTTT. Looking up the rest from reference TRBV5-1 and TRBJ1-1 gives the full variable domain: KAGVTQTPRYLIKTRGQQVTLSCSPISGHRSVSWYQQTPGQGLQFLFEYFSETQRNKGNFPGRFSGRQFSNSRSEMNVSTLELGDSALYLCASSLAGQGSEAFFGQGTRLTVV.

J is TRBJ1-4 and V is TRBV6-6; D not certain. Per germline, CDR1 MNHNY and CDR2 SVGAGI (reference sequence). The CDR3 runs 15 residues. Trimming shortened V by 2 bases and J by 2 bases, and 9 bases separated the two germline ends. The CDR3 bases are TGTGCCAGCAGTTACGGGATATCCACTAATGAAAAACTGTTTTTT. Protein sequence: CASSYGISTNEKLFF.

CDR3 DNA sequence: TGTGCCTGGAGCGCAGGGACAGGGGGAATCTACGAGCAGTACTTC. This translates into CAWSAGTGGIYEQYF. The chain carries TRBV30 and TRBJ2-7; 11 bases are a match to TRBD1. CDR3 length equals 15 residues. Germline V gene data show CDR1 as GTSNPN and CDR2 as SVGIG (reference sequence). The ends lost 3 bases at V and 3 bases at J; junction bases unmatched: 7.

The chain is built from TRBV5-1 and TRBJ2-4; D gene ambiguous. In germline, CDR1 is SGHRS, CDR2 YFSETQ. CDR3 size: 13 residues. V lost 1 base and J 5 bases, leaving 7 bases between the germline ends. The CDR3 DNA is TGCGCCAGCAGCTTGTTGGGTCAAAACATTCAGTACTTC. This codes for CASSLLGQNIQYF.

V and J are TRBV28 and TRBJ2-7, with D possibly TRBD2 on 5 matching bases. The CDR3 covers 12 residues. V lost 3 bases and J 5 bases, leaving 8 bases between the germline ends. Germline assignment: CDR1 MDHEN and CDR2 SYDVKM. CDR3 nucleotides: TGTGCCAGCAGTTTCTTCGGGAACGAGCAGTACTTC. Its protein is CASSFFGNEQYF.

This rearrangement joins TRBV19 to TRBJ2-2; 12 positions agree with TRBD2. The CDR3 runs 21 residues. Trimming at V came to 5 bases and at J to 4 bases, leaving 20 bases not matched to a gene. The germline gives CDR1 LNHDA, CDR2 SQIVND (reference sequence). The CDR3 sequence is CASSFVGFGLAGTRSTGELFF. The CDR3 region has the DNA TGTGCCAGTAGTTTTGTGGGATTTGGACTAGCGGGGACTAGAAGCACCGGGGAGCTGTTTTTT.

This clone has ten or more counts. This chain uses TRBV7-9 with TRBJ1-5; TRBD1 agrees at 8 bases. The V gene's germline CDR1 is SEHNR and CDR2 FQNEAQ (reference sequence). With V trimmed by 5 bases and J by 2 bases, 2 bases remained unmatched. CDR3 size: 14 residues. As DNA, the CDR3 is TGTGCCAGCAGCGCGACAGGGGGCAATCAGCCCCAGCATTTT. This codes for CASSATGGNQPQHF.

This chain links TRBV7-3 with TRBJ2-7; D gene ambiguous. Trimming pared 5 bases from V and 1 base from J, leaving 12 bases between. CDR1 and CDR2 from the germline V gene are SGHTA and FQGTGA. CDR3 length: 14 residues. The CDR3 region has the DNA TGTGCCAGCAGCCGTGGGCCCTCATCCTACGAGCAGTACTTC. Translated: CASSRGPSSYEQYF. Variable domain in full (rest from reference TRBV7-3 and TRBJ2-7): GAGVSQTPSNKVTEKGKYVELRCDPISGHTALYWYRQSLGQGPEFLIYFQGTGAADDSGLPNDRFFAVRPEGSVSTLKIQRTERGDSAVYLCASSRGPSSYEQYFGPGTRLTVT.

The V and J genes are TRBV10-3 and TRBJ2-3; TRBD2 matches at 7 bases. This CDR3 has 15 residues. Germline CDR1 reads ENHRY; CDR2 reads SYGVKD. V lost 0 bases to trimming and J lost 1 base; unmatched junction nucleotides: 1. The DNA for the CDR3 is TGTGCCATCAGTGAGTCGGCGGGGGGCACAGATACGCAGTATTTT. It yields the protein CAISESAGGTDTQYF.

The chain has TRBV5-4 and TRBJ2-7; 7 nucleotides align to TRBD1. V lost 3 bases and J lost 2; bases outside the gene matches: 2. Germline assignment: CDR1 SGHNT and CDR2 YYREEE (reference sequence). This CDR3 has 13 amino acids. CDR3 region: CASSWDRTYEQYF. CDR3 nucleotides: TGTGCCAGCAGCTGGGACAGAACCTACGAGCAGTACTTC.

The rearrangement links TRBV9 to TRBJ2-3; a weak D match, TRBD1 (7 bases). Germline loops: CDR1 SGDLS, CDR2 YYNGEE. CDR3 size: 16 residues. Between the trimmed V and J ends, which lost 0 bases and 3 bases, there was a span of 14 bases. The CDR3 loop reads CASSVASQGGTDTQYF. The CDR3 nucleotides read TGTGCCAGCAGCGTAGCTTCGCAGGGGGGAACAGATACGCAGTATTTT.

This chain connects TRBV7-2 to TRBJ2-3; D remains ambiguous. The germline V gene has CDR1 SGHTA and CDR2 FQGNSA. Trimming cost V 1 base and J 5 bases, with 10 bases left between them. This CDR3 has 14 amino acids. The CDR3 sequence: CASSLVTVKDTQYF. Written as DNA, the CDR3 is TGTGCCAGCAGCTTAGTTACAGTCAAAGATACGCAGTATTTT.